This T cell receptor beta chain was sequenced during a study of blood T cell repertoires in COVID-19. Background on the study: The origin of the acute and convalescent COVID-19 samples was the United States, Italy and Spain. In each case, the material was cDNA or gDNA derived from T cells, B-cell-depleted T cells, or PBMCs.

CDR1 and CDR2 from the germline V gene are LGHDT and YNNKEL (reference sequence). Trimming took 2 bases from V and 1 from J, leaving 17 bases between them. This CDR3 is 17 amino acids long. Authors' processing steps: Reference gene primers were amplified, and this amplification served to estimate nucleated cell counts. Assay: immunoSEQ multiplex PCR; the TCRdb copy retains only in-frame clones and omits some. D and trimming come from the DNA, and the V and J calls and clone size come from that table. This sample carries about 200,000 clones, approximately 83% of them seen once, and the ten largest clones take under 30%.

The rearrangement links TRBV3-1 (or the pseudogene TRBV3-2) to TRBJ2-5, with D possibly TRBD2 on 6 matching bases. Sequencing was done on a sample of peripheral blood. The TCR was taken from a man aged 40-55 years with acute or convalescent COVID-19. Written as DNA, the CDR3 is TGTGCCAGCAGCCAACGTGGACTATCCCACGTCCAAGAGACCCAGTACTTC. It codes for CASSQRGLSHVQETQYF.